This passage covers 4 T cell receptor beta chains from one sample sequenced in a study of cytomegalovirus exposure and HLA in healthy donors. TCRdb's table, derived via immunoSEQ multiplex PCR, lists solely in-frame clones and lacks some. The table records 75,000 to 95,000 clones, around 96% of them present only once. What was sequenced was PBMCs. These receptors originate from a young man in good health and CMV-seronegative.

The rearrangement links TRBV27 to TRBJ1-5; D gene unclear. Germline lookup yields CDR1 MNHEY and CDR2 SMNVEV (reference sequence). CDR3 length: 13 amino acids. V gave up 2 bases and J gave up 8 bases, with 10 bases separating them. The CDR3 region is CASSLGSGEPQHF. The CDR3 DNA is TGTGCCAGCAGTTTAGGTTCCGGGGAGCCCCAGCATTTT.

The rearrangement uses TRBV6-7 and TRBJ2-5; 11 positions match TRBD2. TRBV6-7 is filed as an ORF, its function uncertain. The CDR3 loop spans 15 amino acids. The trim removed 5 bases at V and 5 bases at J, leaving 7 bases unmatched. The CDR3 loop is CASSLSGRARETQYF. The CDR3 DNA is TGTGCCAGCAGTCTTAGCGGGAGGGCGAGGGAGACCCAGTACTTC.

The chain employs TRBV19 and TRBJ2-4; 10 bases match TRBD2. V lost 2 bases, J lost 6 bases, and 4 bases stayed unmatched. This CDR3 contains 15 residues. CDR1 and CDR2 from the germline V gene are LNHDA and SQIVND (reference sequence). CDR3 region: CASSISGRDINIQYF. The CDR3 coding sequence is TGTGCCAGTAGTATAAGCGGGAGGGATATAAACATTCAGTACTTC.

The chain has TRBV19 and TRBJ2-7; a weak D match, TRBD1 (5 bases). Germline V gene lookup returns CDR1 LNHDA and CDR2 SQIVND (reference sequence). Trimming took 1 base from V and 5 from J, leaving 9 bases between them. The CDR3 sequence is 13 residues long. The DNA for the CDR3 is TGTGCCAGTAGTATAGGTTCCAGGGACGAGCAGTACTTC. Its translation is CASSIGSRDEQYF.